This TCR beta chain was retrieved from a study of graft-versus-host responses after intestinal transplantation. The overall study: Recipients had transplants, and these were multivisceral, liver-intestinal, or isolated intestinal. Anti-thymocyte globulin served as induction for all recipients, who then took tacrolimus and steroids for about three years.

In regard to this clone: Its antigen remains unidentified.

Study observations and caveats: Among circulating GvH clones, peak levels were associated with early post-transplant declines in HvG clones.

The CDR3 consists of 16 residues. V gave up 2 bases and J gave up 4 bases; unmatched junction bases: 5. Germline assignment: CDR1 SGDLS and CDR2 YYNGEE. Some clones are missing from TCRdb's copy, which holds only in-frame ones; the method was immunoSEQ multiplex PCR. The table lists over 35,000 clones, 91% of them singletons, with 2% to 2.5% in the top ten. The chain is built from TRBV9 and TRBJ2-3; 12 bases agree with TRBD2. The specimen was PBMCs, collected 300 to 320 days after intestinal transplant. The source is a human patient who received an intestinal transplant, so some T cells may come from the graft donor. The CDR3 here is CASSVSTSGGADTQYF. The CDR3 region has the DNA TGTGCCAGCAGCGTTTCGACTAGCGGGGGAGCAGATACGCAGTATTTT.